This T cell receptor beta chain was retrieved from a study of shared clonotypes between healthy human individuals. With 0 bases clipped from V and 8 bases from J, the junction kept 2 bases outside the gene matches. The CDR3 totals 14 residues. The V gene's germline CDR1 is LNHNV and CDR2 YYDKDF (reference sequence). Healthy adults negative for HIV, lacking recent acute infections or vaccinations, served as donors. Profiling relied on immunoSEQ multiplex PCR, and the TCRdb table lists in-frame clones only, not all of them. The sample has about a million clones; around three quarters are singletons. This clone was found a few times. Its antigen is unknown. Study-level findings and limits: Estimated clonotype richness was generally higher in naive than memory subsets. Rarefaction curves obtained for sorted subsets showed sequencing incomplete despite large depth. The study drew on few donors, limiting represented genetic and exposure-history diversity.

The V call is TRBV15, the J call TRBJ1-5; 9 bases line up with TRBD1. The clonotype comes from a man between 18 and 35 years old in good health. Some clones in this sample may be carry-over from other donors' samples. The sequenced material came from memory CD4+ T cells from PBMCs. The subset denotes: CD45RA-negative fraction. In nucleotides, the CDR3 is TGTGCCACCAGCAGAGATGGACAGGGGAAGCCCCAGCATTTT. Encoded protein: CATSRDGQGKPQHF.